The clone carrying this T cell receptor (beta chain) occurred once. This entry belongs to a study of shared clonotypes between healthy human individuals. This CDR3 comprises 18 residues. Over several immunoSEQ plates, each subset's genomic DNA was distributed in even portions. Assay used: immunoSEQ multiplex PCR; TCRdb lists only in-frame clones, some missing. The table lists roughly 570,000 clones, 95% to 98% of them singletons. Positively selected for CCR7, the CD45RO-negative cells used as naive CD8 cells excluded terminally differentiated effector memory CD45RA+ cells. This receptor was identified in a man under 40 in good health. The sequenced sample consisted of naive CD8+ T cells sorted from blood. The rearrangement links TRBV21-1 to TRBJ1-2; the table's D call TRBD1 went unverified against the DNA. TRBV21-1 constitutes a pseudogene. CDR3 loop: CASSKGMTGVPIGYGYTF. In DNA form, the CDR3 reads TGTGCCAGCAGCAAAGGGATGACAGGGGTACCGATCGGCTATGGCTACACCTTC.